The present T cell receptor (beta chain) was sequenced within a study of blood T cell repertoires in COVID-19 (dated by TCRdb to 2019 to 2021). Study-level background: Samples covering the acute and convalescent phases of COVID-19 were provided by collaborators in the United States, Italy and Spain. Subjects who had been exposed to COVID-19, were actively infected with it, or had recovered from it provided the deeply sampled blood TCRbeta repertoires that made up the dataset. Where available, HLA class I and class II types were obtained from metadata supplied by the sample provider rather than from assay-based typing. The repertoires were released in a freely available public database intended as a resource for research on the immune response to SARS-CoV-2. The material from the prospective study consisted of cDNA or gDNA derived from T cells, B-cell-depleted T cells, or PBMCs. Samples were obtained from the ongoing ImmuneRACE study (first 160 participants) and from about 1,300 subjects provided by 6 global collaborators. A de-identified subject ID, COVID-19 status, age in years and sex were almost always included in the sample metadata. The paper's findings and limits, for the study overall: The quantity of clinical and demographic metadata differed by source and by participant and was supplied without curation.

The immunoSEQ Assay, a bias-controlled multiplex PCR, was used to amplify TCRbeta CDR3 regions from genomic DNA. The source study handled its data this way. The number of nucleated cells in each sample was estimated from the amplification of reference gene primers within the assay. To quantify the absolute abundance of each unique TCRbeta CDR3 rearrangement, sequence reads were collapsed and filtered. For each sample, productive Simpson clonality was calculated by taking the square root of Simpson's diversity index across productive rearrangements. Entries here come from immuneACCESS through TCRdb and include only in-frame sequences with V and J called. Some clones fail to appear in such tables; in the studies checked, an unresolved V gene covers under half of the shortfall, and the cause of the remainder is unknown. From that table come the V and J calls and clone size; the DNA was used to work out D and trimming. The table for this sample lists about 360,000 clones; 86% of them were counted only once. Of the sample, 7% to 7.5% falls within the top ten clones.

Reading from cysteine to phenylalanine, the CDR3 counts 15 amino acids. The CDR3 DNA has 45 bases and is translated from base 1. The junction carries 15 bases between V and J, which are trimmed by 4 bases and 2 bases respectively. Via the germline V gene (reference sequence), CDR1 is MNHEY and CDR2 SMNVEV. On this clone: The antigen it binds to is not known. No clone much larger than this one lies a single base away; base qualities are absent.

At one collaborating source in Seattle, patients were enrolled during active infection and were followed longitudinally through the course of disease. The collaborating institutions used their own protocols to collect whole blood in K2EDTA tubes. For TCRbeta analysis, collaborators shipped samples as frozen whole blood, isolated PBMCs, or DNA extracted from either of those sample types. This receptor was taken from a woman aged 55-69 years with COVID-19, enrolled during active disease. Recombination connected TRBV27 to TRBJ2-7, and the D gene may be TRBD1, 6 bases matching. Sequenced: peripheral blood. The CDR3 reads as follows: CASSSTSRGTYEQYF. In nucleotides, the sequence is TGTGCCAGCAGTTCAACGTCCAGGGGAACCTACGAGCAGTACTTC.